The entry below describes one TCR beta chain. Its matching antigen is unknown. Vbeta (60) and Jbeta (13) primers were used in the PCR. Some clones are missing from TCRdb's copy, which holds only in-frame ones; the method was immunoSEQ multiplex PCR. The data hold about 130,000 clones, with about 72% observed a single time. The data were obtained in a study of cytomegalovirus exposure and HLA in healthy donors. Overall study: An early data release held approximately 80 million unique TCRs from HLA-typed donors.

Looked up from germline, CDR1 is SGHTA and CDR2 is FQGTGA. There are 15 residues in the CDR3. V dropped 0 bases and J dropped 0 bases, with 9 bases sitting between them. General observations from the study: Available immune exposure information was restricted to CMV serostatus only.

The sequenced sample consisted of PBMCs. This chain connects TRBV7-3 to TRBJ2-7; unclear D gene. This receptor was taken from a female donor in good health and CMV-seronegative. The DNA of the CDR3 is TGTGCCAGCAGCTTAACGGGCGTAAGCTCCTACGAGCAGTACTTC. It specifies CASSLTGVSSYEQYF. The entire variable domain, with the rest obtained from reference TRBV7-3 and TRBJ2-7, is as follows: GAGVSQTPSNKVTEKGKYVELRCDPISGHTALYWYRQSLGQGPEFLIYFQGTGAADDSGLPNDRFFAVRPEGSVSTLKIQRTERGDSAVYLCASSLTGVSSYEQYFGPGTRLTVT.